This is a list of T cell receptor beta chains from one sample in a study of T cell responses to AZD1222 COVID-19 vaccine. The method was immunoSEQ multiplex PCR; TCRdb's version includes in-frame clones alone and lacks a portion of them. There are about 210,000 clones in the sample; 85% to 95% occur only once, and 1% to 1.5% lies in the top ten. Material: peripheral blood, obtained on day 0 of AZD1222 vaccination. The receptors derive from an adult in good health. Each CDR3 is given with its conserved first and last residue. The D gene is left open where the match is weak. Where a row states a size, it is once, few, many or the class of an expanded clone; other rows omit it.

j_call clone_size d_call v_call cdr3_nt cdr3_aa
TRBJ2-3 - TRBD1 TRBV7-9 TGTGCCAGCAGCCAAAGGGACAGCCCGGATACGCAGTATTTT CASSQRDSPDTQYF
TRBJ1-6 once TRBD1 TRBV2 TGTGCCAGCAATCGCGGGACAGGCCTTAATTCACCCCTCCACTTT CASNRGTGLNSPLHF
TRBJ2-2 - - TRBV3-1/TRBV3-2 TGTGCCAGCAGCCAACTAGCCCCAACAGCCGGGTGCACCGGGGAGCTGTTTTTT CASSQLAPTAGCTGELFF
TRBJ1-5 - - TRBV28 TGTGCCAGCAGTTTTGGCCCGAAGCAGCCCCAGCATTTT CASSFGPKQPQHF
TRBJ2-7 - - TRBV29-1 TGCAGCGTTGATGGTCCGGGCGCCTACGAGCAGTACTTC CSVDGPGAYEQYF
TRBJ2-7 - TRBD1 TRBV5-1 TGCGCCAGCAGGAAATTAACAGGGGCCCGAACCTACGAGCAGTACTTC CASRKLTGARTYEQYF
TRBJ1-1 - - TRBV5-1 TGCGCCAGCACCTTAGACCCAGGGGCTGGGAACACTGAAGCTTTCTTT CASTLDPGAGNTEAFF
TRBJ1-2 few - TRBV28 TGTGCCAGCAGAGGGGGAGGGTCTGACTATGGCTACACCTTC CASRGGGSDYGYTF
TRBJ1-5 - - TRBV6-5 TGTGCCAGCAGGCGACATAGCAATCAGCCCCAGCATTTT CASRRHSNQPQHF
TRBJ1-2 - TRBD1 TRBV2 TGTGCCAGCAGTGGGGACAGGGCTTATGGCTACACCTTC CASSGDRAYGYTF
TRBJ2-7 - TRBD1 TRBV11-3 TGTGCCAGCAGCCCCCGGCAGGGGGCCTACGAGCAGTACTTC CASSPRQGAYEQYF
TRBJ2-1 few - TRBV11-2 TGTGCCAGCAGCTTAGTAGGGGACGTCAGCCGGACTGAGCAGTTCTTC CASSLVGDVSRTEQFF
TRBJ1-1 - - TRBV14 TGTGCCAGCAGCCAAGAGGGAGACATGTGGGCTGTTACTGAAGCTTTCTTT CASSQEGDMWAVTEAFF
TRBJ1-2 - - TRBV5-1 TGCGCCAGCAGCTTGGGACAGAACCTAGCTAACTATGGCTACACCTTC CASSLGQNLANYGYTF
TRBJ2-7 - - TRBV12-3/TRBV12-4 TGTGCCAGCAGTTCCTCGACCGTAAATTCCCACCGCTTC CASSSSTVNSHRF